Below are 27 T cell receptor beta chains sequenced from a single sample in a study of Ad26.COV2.S vaccination and SARS-CoV-2 variants. Treatment in this sample: roughly 20 received Ad26.COV2.S at low or high dose, single or two shots; a few received placebo; per-sample allocation not given. On day 63 after the first injection, vaccine and placebo recipients gave samples. The table came from immunoSEQ multiplex PCR; TCRdb's copy has only in-frame clones and leaves some out. Among 200,000 to 300,000 clones, over 75% were seen once, and the ten largest hold about 10%. The sample here was peripheral blood, taken in a trial of Ad26.COV2.S vaccine versus placebo. These receptors came from a person between 18 and 60 years old who received the Ad26.COV2.S COVID-19 vaccine or a placebo.

In this sample, this clone turned up once. V is TRBV7-2 and J is TRBJ1-4; possible D gene TRBD1, 5 bases. Germline CDR1 and CDR2: SGHTA and FQGNSA. The CDR3 has 15 residues. Trimming removed 2 bases at V and 4 bases at J, with 11 bases between. CDR3 sequence (DNA): TGTGCCAGCAGCTTAACACAGGTTAATAATGAAAAACTGTTTTTT. Its translation is CASSLTQVNNEKLFF.

J is TRBJ2-5 and V is TRBV28; D call uncertain. The CDR3 consists of 14 residues. Germline V gene lookup returns CDR1 MDHEN and CDR2 SYDVKM. The V end was cut by 3 bases, the J end by 8 bases, with 16 bases between. CDR3 sequence reads: CASSLGLPSDTQYF. For the CDR3, the DNA is TGTGCCAGCAGTTTGGGTTTGCCCTCCGATACCCAGTACTTC.

V usage is TRBV7-9 and J usage is TRBJ2-1; 7 positions match TRBD1. CDR3 size: 14 residues. Germline CDR1 SEHNR, CDR2 FQNEAQ (reference sequence). Trimming took 5 bases from V and 7 from J; bases not matched to a gene: 8. CDR3 in amino acids: CASSTGQISNEQFF. CDR3 sequence (DNA): TGTGCCAGCAGCACGGGACAGATTTCGAATGAGCAGTTCTTC. The variable domain in full, with the rest retrieved from reference TRBV7-9 and TRBJ2-1, is DTGVSQNPRHKITKRGQNVTFRCDPISEHNRLYWYRQTLGQGPEFLTYFQNEAQLEKSRLLSDRFSAERPKGSFSTLEIQRTEQGDSAMYLCASSTGQISNEQFFGPGTRLTVL.

In the case of this clone: Different DNA sequences within this sample yield the same CDR3. The chain joins TRBV9 to TRBJ1-3; D not certain. The V and J ends lost 3 bases and 4 bases respectively, with 8 bases between them. The CDR3 totals 13 residues. From germline, CDR1 is SGDLS and CDR2 YYNGEE. The CDR3 sequence is CASSAGAGNTIYF. For the CDR3, the DNA is TGTGCCAGCAGCGCCGGTGCGGGAAACACCATATATTTT.

The rearrangement joins TRBV6-2 or TRBV6-3 to TRBJ2-7, with D unclear. The CDR3 runs 14 residues. Germline V gives CDR1 MNHEY, CDR2 SVGEGT. V was shortened by 2 bases and J by 6 bases, with 14 bases between the two germline ends. The CDR3 region has the DNA TGTGCCAGCAGTTACCCATTGTCCCCCCTCGAGCAGTACTTC. Translating gives CASSYPLSPLEQYF.

The V call is TRBV11-2, the J call TRBJ1-6; 7 bases match TRBD1. Germline assignment: CDR1 SGHAT and CDR2 FQNNGV. The CDR3 length is 19 residues. The V and J ends lost 1 base and 5 bases, in that order; junction bases with no gene match: 14. CDR3 in DNA: TGTGCCAGCAGCTTAGGCGAGGGACAGAGACTTCGAGATAATTCACCCCTCCACTTT. Its translation: CASSLGEGQRLRDNSPLHF.

The J gene is TRBJ2-2, the V gene TRBV19, with 7 bases fitting TRBD1. The CDR3 spans 15 residues. V dropped 4 bases and J dropped 1; count of bases not matched to a gene: 3. Germline V CDR1 and CDR2: LNHDA, SQIVND (reference sequence). CDR3 in amino acids: CASSNDRENTGELFF. Here the CDR3 DNA reads TGTGCCAGTAGTAATGACAGGGAGAACACCGGGGAGCTGTTTTTT.

The J gene is TRBJ2-2, the V gene TRBV29-1; D unclear. Trimming removed 0 bases at V and 5 bases at J, with 13 bases between. The CDR3 is 15 residues long. Germline CDR1 SQVTM, CDR2 ANQGSEA. This CDR3 reads CSVEDRVRGTGELFF. CDR3 sequence (DNA): TGCAGCGTTGAAGATCGGGTTCGAGGTACCGGGGAGCTGTTTTTT.

This clone occurred once. The V gene is TRBV28, the J gene TRBJ2-3; D may be TRBD1 (6 bases). Trimming took off 9 bases at V and 6 bases at J, with 16 bases between the two ends. The CDR3 consists of 13 residues. Per germline, CDR1 MDHEN and CDR2 SYDVKM. DNA of the CDR3: TGTGCCAGTAGGCAGGGGTATGTTGATACGCAGTATTTT. Residues: CASRQGYVDTQYF.

The CDR3 DNA reads TGTGCCATCAGGCAGGGGGAAACAGATACGCAGTATTTT. As protein: CAIRQGETDTQYF. The chain couples TRBV10-3 to TRBJ2-3, with 7 positions matching TRBD1. The ends lost 6 bases at V and 3 bases at J; junction bases unmatched: 3. CDR1 is ENHRY, CDR2 SYGVKD, per germline. The CDR3 is 13 residues long.

The rearrangement links TRBV12-5 to TRBJ1-2; possible D gene TRBD1, 6 bases. Germline V gene data show CDR1 as LGHNT and CDR2 as FRNRAP. The CDR3 has 15 amino acids. Trimming removed 3 bases at V and 3 bases at J, with 14 bases between. The CDR3 DNA reads TGTGCTAGTGGTTTCGGCACAGGGTTTGACTATGGCTACACCTTC. It specifies CASGFGTGFDYGYTF. The full variable domain, completed using reference TRBV12-5 and TRBJ1-2, is DARVTQTPRHKVTEMGQEVTMRCQPILGHNTVFWYRQTMMQGLELLAYFRNRAPLDDSGMPKDRFSAEMPDATLATLKIQPSEPRDSAVYFCASGFGTGFDYGYTFGSGTRLTVV.

The J gene is TRBJ1-6, the V gene TRBV30, with unresolved D. Trimming pared 3 bases from V and 0 bases from J, leaving 9 bases between. The V gene's germline CDR1 is GTSNPN and CDR2 SVGIG (reference sequence). CDR3 size: 15 residues. CDR3 nucleotides: TGTGCCTGGAGCATCCCGAGCTCCTATAATTCACCCCTCCACTTT. Translated: CAWSIPSSYNSPLHF.

This clone has just a few counts. V and J are TRBV4-3 and TRBJ2-1; D ambiguous. The germline CDR1 and CDR2 sequences are LGHNA and YSLEER. The ends were cut back, 0 bases at V and 0 bases at J, with 9 bases in the middle. There are 16 residues in the CDR3. This CDR3 is CASSQDGEVSYNEQFF. CDR3 bases: TGCGCCAGCAGCCAAGATGGAGAGGTCTCCTACAATGAGCAGTTCTTC.

The chain uses TRBV15 and TRBJ2-3; 8 bases match TRBD2. CDR3 size: 16 residues. Germline CDR1 is LNHNV and CDR2 is YYDKDF (reference sequence). V dropped 0 bases and J dropped 8; count of bases not matched to a gene: 10. In nucleotides, the CDR3 is TGTGCCACCAGCAGAGATCAGGGCGGGAGGATTGGTACGCAGTATTTT. It specifies CATSRDQGGRIGTQYF.

This rearrangement joins TRBV5-1 to TRBJ2-1; D gene uncertain. V was shortened by 5 bases and J by 8 bases, with 11 bases between the two germline ends. The CDR3 is 12 residues long. CDR1 is SGHRS and CDR2 is YFSETQ in the germline V gene. CDR3 sequence: CASRASGDEQFF. As DNA, the CDR3 is TGCGCCAGCAGGGCCTCGGGTGATGAGCAGTTCTTC.

This chain links TRBV5-8 with TRBJ1-2; D ambiguous. V was cut by 1 base and J by 1 base, with 8 bases left in between. This CDR3 contains 14 residues. CDR1 is SGHTS and CDR2 is YDEGEE in the germline V gene. The CDR3 region has the DNA TGTGCCAGCAGCTTGTACCAGGTTAACTATGGCTACACCTTC. The encoded protein is CASSLYQVNYGYTF.

This chain connects TRBV6-5 to TRBJ1-6; 7 nucleotides match TRBD1. CDR3 length: 13 amino acids. Unmatched junction bases numbered 7, after V lost 7 bases and J lost 10 bases. Germline assignment: CDR1 MNHEY and CDR2 SVGAGI. The DNA for the CDR3 is TGTGCCAGCAATACAGGGGCCAGATCACCCCTCCACTTT. It encodes CASNTGARSPLHF.

The rearrangement uses TRBV5-6 and TRBJ1-5; D unresolved. This CDR3 has 9 amino acids. Germline loops: CDR1 SGHDT, CDR2 YYEEEE. V lost 2 bases and J 10 bases, leaving 1 base between the germline ends. The chain's CDR3 is CASSFPQHF. CDR3 nucleotides: TGTGCCAGCAGCTTTCCCCAGCATTTT.

The J gene is TRBJ2-3, the V gene TRBV24-1; 10 nucleotides agree with TRBD2. Trimming at V came to 3 bases and at J to 3 bases, leaving 5 bases not matched to a gene. The CDR3 has 16 amino acids. Germline V lookup: CDR1 KGHDR, CDR2 SFDVKD. The CDR3, as DNA: TGTGCCACCAGTGATCCCTATAGCGGGGGGACAGATACGCAGTATTTT. Amino acids: CATSDPYSGGTDTQYF.

The chain joins TRBV6-6 to TRBJ2-3; tentatively, D is TRBD1 (5 bases). CDR1 and CDR2 from the germline V gene are MNHNY and SVGAGI (reference sequence). V lost 4 bases and J 0 bases, leaving 14 bases between the germline ends. The CDR3 contains 16 residues. The CDR3 spells CASSSPRRASTDTQYF. CDR3 bases: TGTGCCAGCAGTTCCCCCCGCAGGGCCAGCACAGATACGCAGTATTTT.

The V call is TRBV6-2 or TRBV6-3, the J call TRBJ2-5; 7 bases map to TRBD2. The CDR3 length is 16 residues. J gave up 5 bases and V 5 bases, and 14 bases lay outside the gene matches. From germline, CDR1 is MNHEY and CDR2 SVGEGT. The CDR3 reads CASSGQGGTLRETQYF. DNA for the CDR3: TGTGCCAGCAGTGGCCAGGGAGGGACCCTACGGGAGACCCAGTACTTC.

This sequence joins TRBV7-4 and TRBJ2-7, with 10 bases fitting TRBD2. V was pared by 2 bases and J by 0 bases, with 10 bases of the junction left unmatched. The CDR3 consists of 18 residues. Germline V CDR1 and CDR2: SGHVT, SQSDAQ. The CDR3 loop reads CASSLMGLAPLSSYEQYF. The CDR3 DNA sequence: TGTGCCAGCAGCTTAATGGGACTAGCGCCTCTAAGCTCCTACGAGCAGTACTTC.

V is TRBV12-3 or TRBV12-4 and J is TRBJ2-7; 7 bases align to TRBD1. The CDR3 loop spans 13 amino acids. J gave up 6 bases and V 5 bases, and 7 bases lay outside the gene matches. DNA for the CDR3: TGTGCCAGCAGTCCGGGACAGCTAAGCGAGCAGTACTTC. Protein sequence: CASSPGQLSEQYF.

The chain is built from TRBV15 and TRBJ2-5; 7 positions match TRBD1. Trimming removed 1 base from V and 2 bases from J; junction bases left unmatched: 4. Germline V gene data show CDR1 as LNHNV and CDR2 as YYDKDF (reference sequence). The CDR3 is 15 amino acids. The CDR3 coding sequence is TGTGCCACCAGCAGAGGACAGGGACAGCAAGAGACCCAGTACTTC. Translated, it gives CATSRGQGQQETQYF. The whole variable domain, remainder taken from reference TRBV15 and TRBJ2-5, is DAMVIQNPRYQVTQFGKPVTLSCSQTLNHNVMYWYQQKSSQAPKLLFHYYDKDFNNEADTPDNFQSRRPNTSFCFLDIRSPGLGDTAMYLCATSRGQGQQETQYFGPGTRLLVL.

This sequence joins TRBV5-1 and TRBJ2-5; 11 bases align to TRBD2. The germline CDR1 and CDR2 sequences are SGHRS and YFSETQ. V lost 0 bases, J lost 6 bases, and 4 bases stayed unmatched. This CDR3 has 15 amino acids. CDR3 sequence: CASSLDTSGSKTQYF. The CDR3 nucleotides are TGCGCCAGCAGCTTGGACACTAGCGGGAGCAAGACCCAGTACTTC.

This rearrangement joins TRBV9 to TRBJ2-7; a possible D gene is TRBD1 (5 bases). Trimming stripped 4 bases from V and 4 bases from J, with 12 bases between. Germline V gene data show CDR1 as SGDLS and CDR2 as YYNGEE. The CDR3 has 13 amino acids. The CDR3 loop reads CASSPRDSYEQYF. The CDR3 coding sequence is TGTGCCAGCAGCCCGAGAGACAGTTACGAGCAGTACTTC. The full variable domain, rest sourced from reference TRBV9 and TRBJ2-7, is DSGVTQTPKHLITATGQRVTLRCSPRSGDLSVYWYQQSLDQGLQFLIQYYNGEERAKGNILERFSAQQFPDLHSELNLSSLELGDSALYFCASSPRDSYEQYFGPGTRLTVT.

The rearrangement joins TRBV28 to TRBJ2-7; TRBD1 aligns across 7 bases. The junction had 0 bases not matched to a gene; V was cut back by 1 base and J by 3 bases. In germline, CDR1 is MDHEN, CDR2 SYDVKM. The CDR3 has 13 amino acids. Here the CDR3 DNA reads TGTGCCAGCAGTTTATACAGGGGCTACGAGCAGTACTTC. This codes for CASSLYRGYEQYF.